Shown below are 8 T cell receptor beta chains from a single sample sequenced in a study of blood T cell repertoires in COVID-19. Measured with immunoSEQ multiplex PCR; TCRdb has only the in-frame clones, and not every one. Seen here are 54,000 or so clones, about 80% observed once, and the top ten hold approximately 3.6%. Sequenced sample: peripheral blood. The receptors derive from an elderly woman with acute or convalescent COVID-19.

The chain recombines TRBV14 with TRBJ2-3; tentative D call: TRBD2 (7 bases). Germline V gene sequence: CDR1 SGHDN, CDR2 FVKESK. V was trimmed by 1 base and J by 1 base, leaving 15 bases between them. This CDR3 spans 17 amino acids. The CDR3 nucleotides read TGTGCCAGCAGCCAAGTGGGGGGGCCTCTTCGCACAGATACGCAGTATTTT. It translates to CASSQVGGPLRTDTQYF. The full variable domain, rest sourced from reference TRBV14 and TRBJ2-3, is EAGVTQFPSHSVIEKGQTVTLRCDPISGHDNLYWYRRVMGKEIKFLLHFVKESKQDESGMPNNRFLAERTGGTYSTLKVQPAELEDSGVYFCASSQVGGPLRTDTQYFGPGTRLTVL.

This rearrangement joins TRBV6-5 to TRBJ2-7; possibly TRBD2 for D (6 bases). V dropped 6 bases and J dropped 3 bases, with 18 bases sitting between them. CDR3 length: 15 amino acids. Germline V CDR1 and CDR2: MNHEY, SVGAGI. CDR3 in amino acids: CASRRSPGLNYEQYF. CDR3 DNA sequence: TGTGCCAGCAGGCGCTCTCCGGGACTGAACTACGAGCAGTACTTC.

CDR3: CASSHQSYEQYF. The DNA for the CDR3 is TGTGCCAGCAGCCACCAGTCCTACGAGCAGTACTTC. The V and J genes are TRBV3-1 (or the pseudogene TRBV3-2) and TRBJ2-7; no definite D call. The V end lost 3 bases, the J end lost 1 base, and 4 bases lay between the germline ends. Germline values: CDR1 LGHDT, CDR2 YNNKEL (reference sequence). This CDR3 has 12 amino acids.

This chain links TRBV27 with TRBJ1-2, with 8 bases aligning to TRBD1. Germline loops: CDR1 MNHEY, CDR2 SMNVEV (reference sequence). The CDR3 contains 21 residues. V shed 0 bases and J 6 bases; nucleotides not matched to a gene: 24. This CDR3 reads CASSLSRTGRDRSSASNGYTF. The CDR3 DNA reads TGTGCCAGCAGTTTATCGAGAACGGGTCGGGACAGGTCTTCGGCCTCAAATGGCTACACCTTC.

This clone has just a few counts. The chain links TRBV6-6 to TRBJ1-2; tentatively, D is TRBD1 (5 bases). CDR1 MNHNY and CDR2 SVGAGI come from the germline V gene (reference sequence). With 5 bases removed from V and 4 bases from J, the gap between germline ends came to 11 bases. The CDR3 has 13 residues. This chain's CDR3 is CASSRGLSYGYTF. In DNA form, the CDR3 reads TGTGCCAGCAGTCGGGGACTGAGCTATGGCTACACCTTC.

The V and J genes are TRBV5-6 and TRBJ2-7; D may be TRBD1 (6 bases). This CDR3 comprises 15 residues. Germline V gene data show CDR1 as SGHDT and CDR2 as YYEEEE. V gave up 1 base and J gave up 9 bases, with 20 bases separating them. The CDR3 loop is CASSLIETGSVGQYF. The CDR3 DNA reads TGTGCCAGCAGCTTGATCGAGACAGGATCTGTCGGGCAGTACTTC. The full variable domain, in which reference TRBV5-6 and TRBJ2-7 provide the parts outside the CDR3, is DAGVTQSPTHLIKTRGQQVTLRCSPKSGHDTVSWYQQALGQGPQFIFQYYEEEERQRGNFPDRFSGHQFPNYSSELNVNALLLGDSALYLCASSLIETGSVGQYFGPGTRLTVT.

The V call is TRBV4-1, the J call TRBJ2-1, with 14 bases lining up with TRBD2. The CDR3 is 16 residues long. With 5 bases clipped from V and 7 bases from J, the junction kept 7 bases outside the gene matches. CDR1 and CDR2 (germline): MGHRA, YSYEKL. The CDR3 protein is CASSWGLAGVRNEQFF. As DNA, the CDR3 is TGCGCCAGCAGCTGGGGACTAGCGGGAGTTCGGAATGAGCAGTTCTTC.

The chain recombines TRBV7-9 with TRBJ2-3, with D hard to call. The germline V gene has CDR1 SEHNR and CDR2 FQNEAQ (reference sequence). The V and J ends lost 1 base and 6 bases respectively, with 5 bases between them. This CDR3 has 12 residues. CDR3 residues: CASSLVRDTQYF. For the CDR3, the DNA is TGTGCCAGCAGCTTAGTCCGGGATACGCAGTATTTT. The full variable domain, with the rest looked up from reference TRBV7-9 and TRBJ2-3, is DTGVSQNPRHKITKRGQNVTFRCDPISEHNRLYWYRQTLGQGPEFLTYFQNEAQLEKSRLLSDRFSAERPKGSFSTLEIQRTEQGDSAMYLCASSLVRDTQYFGPGTRLTVL.